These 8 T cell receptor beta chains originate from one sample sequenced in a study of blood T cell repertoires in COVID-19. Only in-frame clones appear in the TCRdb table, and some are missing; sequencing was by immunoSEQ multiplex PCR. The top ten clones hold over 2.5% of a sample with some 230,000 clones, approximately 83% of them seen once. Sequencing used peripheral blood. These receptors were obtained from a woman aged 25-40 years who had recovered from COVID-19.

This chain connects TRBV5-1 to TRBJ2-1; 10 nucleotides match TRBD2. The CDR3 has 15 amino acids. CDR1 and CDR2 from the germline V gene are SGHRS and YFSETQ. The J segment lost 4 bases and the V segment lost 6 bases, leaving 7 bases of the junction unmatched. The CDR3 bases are TGCGCCAGCACCGAGCTAGCGGGAGAGTACAATGAGCAGTTCTTC. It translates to CASTELAGEYNEQFF. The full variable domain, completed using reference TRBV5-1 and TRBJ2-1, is KAGVTQTPRYLIKTRGQQVTLSCSPISGHRSVSWYQQTPGQGLQFLFEYFSETQRNKGNFPGRFSGRQFSNSRSEMNVSTLELGDSALYLCASTELAGEYNEQFFGPGTRLTVL.

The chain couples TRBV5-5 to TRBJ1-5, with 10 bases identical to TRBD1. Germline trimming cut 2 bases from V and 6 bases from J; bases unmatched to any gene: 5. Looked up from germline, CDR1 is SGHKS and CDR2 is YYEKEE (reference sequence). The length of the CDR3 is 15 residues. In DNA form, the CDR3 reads TGTGCCAGCAGCTTAAGACAGGGGGCGGGTCAGCCCCAGCATTTT. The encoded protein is CASSLRQGAGQPQHF.

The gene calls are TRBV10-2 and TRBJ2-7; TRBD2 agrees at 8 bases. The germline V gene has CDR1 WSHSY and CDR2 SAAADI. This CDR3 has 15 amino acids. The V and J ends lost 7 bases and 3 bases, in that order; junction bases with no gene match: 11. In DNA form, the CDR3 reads TGCGCCAGCACCTTTGGTCTAGCGGGCGACTACGAGCAGTACTTC. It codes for CASTFGLAGDYEQYF.

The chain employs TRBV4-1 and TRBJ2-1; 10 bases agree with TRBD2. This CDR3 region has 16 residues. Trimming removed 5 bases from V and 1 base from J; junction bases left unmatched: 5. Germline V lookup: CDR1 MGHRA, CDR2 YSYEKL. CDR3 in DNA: TGCGCCAGCAGCTCCGGGACTAGCGTTTCCTACAATGAGCAGTTCTTC. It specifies CASSSGTSVSYNEQFF.

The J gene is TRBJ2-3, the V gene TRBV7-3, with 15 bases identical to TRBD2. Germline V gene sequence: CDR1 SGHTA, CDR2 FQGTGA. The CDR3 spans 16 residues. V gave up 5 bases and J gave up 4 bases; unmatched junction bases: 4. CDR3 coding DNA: TGTGCCAGCAGCCCGGGACTAGCGGGAGGTTCAGATACGCAGTATTTT. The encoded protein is CASSPGLAGGSDTQYF.

This CDR3 is CASSLIGAPDRAGNTIYF. DNA for the CDR3: TGTGCCAGCAGTTTAATAGGCGCGCCGGACAGGGCGGGAAACACCATATATTTT. The chain carries TRBV28 and TRBJ1-3, with 8 positions matching TRBD1. The V segment lost 2 bases and the J segment 4 bases; nucleotides outside the gene matches: 13. Per germline, CDR1 MDHEN and CDR2 SYDVKM. This CDR3 has 18 residues.

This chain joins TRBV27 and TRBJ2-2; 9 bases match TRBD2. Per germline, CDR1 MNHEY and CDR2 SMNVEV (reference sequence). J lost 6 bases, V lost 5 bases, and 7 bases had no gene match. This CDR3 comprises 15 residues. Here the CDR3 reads CASSPASGRSGELFF. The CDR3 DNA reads TGTGCCAGCAGTCCCGCGAGCGGGAGGTCCGGGGAGCTGTTTTTT.

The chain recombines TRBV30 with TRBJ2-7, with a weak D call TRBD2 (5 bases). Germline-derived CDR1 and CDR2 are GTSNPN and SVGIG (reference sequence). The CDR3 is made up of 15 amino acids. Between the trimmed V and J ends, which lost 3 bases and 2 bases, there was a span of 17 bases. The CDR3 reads CAWRGITSYAYEQYF. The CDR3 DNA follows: TGTGCCTGGAGGGGGATCACTAGTTACGCCTACGAGCAGTACTTC.